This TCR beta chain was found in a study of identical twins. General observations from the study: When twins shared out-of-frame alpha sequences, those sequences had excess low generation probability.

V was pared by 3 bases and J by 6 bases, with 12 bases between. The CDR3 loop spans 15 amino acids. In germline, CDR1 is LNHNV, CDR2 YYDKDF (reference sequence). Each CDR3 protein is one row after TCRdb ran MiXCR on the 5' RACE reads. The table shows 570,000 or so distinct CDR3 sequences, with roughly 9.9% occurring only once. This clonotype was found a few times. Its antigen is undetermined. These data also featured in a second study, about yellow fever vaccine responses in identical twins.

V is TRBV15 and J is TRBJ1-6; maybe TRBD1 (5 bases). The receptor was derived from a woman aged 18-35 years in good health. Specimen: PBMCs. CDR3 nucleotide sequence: TGTGCCACCAGCAGGGAAGACAGTAGTAATTCACCCCTCCACTTT. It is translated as CATSREDSSNSPLHF.